This T cell receptor (beta chain) was profiled in a study of cytomegalovirus exposure and HLA in healthy donors. In the study overall: A preliminary data release comprised around 85 million unique TCRs obtained from HLA-typed donors.

Study-level results: Based on reports, TCR beta sequences accurately predicted HLA-A and HLA-B alleles for most subjects. CMV serostatus was the sole immune exposure information available. Later on, an analysis tied 15,000 or so TCR beta sequences to HLA alleles at 0.05 false discovery rate.

This CDR3 contains 14 residues. Germline CDR1 reads MNHEY; CDR2 reads SMNVEV (reference sequence). V lost 4 bases and J lost 5, with 14 bases in between. Use of 60 Vbeta and 13 Jbeta primers characterized the PCR. Data came from immunoSEQ multiplex PCR; TCRdb stores just in-frame clones and leaves some out. This table holds over 80,000 clones, approximately 74% found once. In regard to this clone: Its antigen is as yet unknown.

This TCR derives from a woman in her seventies in good health and CMV-seropositive. The chain carries TRBV27 and TRBJ2-5, with D possibly TRBD2 on 5 matching bases. The sample taken for sequencing was PBMCs. The CDR3 protein is CASSSPPRGETQYF. CDR3 sequence (DNA): TGTGCCAGCAGTTCCCCCCCGCGAGGGGAGACCCAGTACTTC.